A single sample is the source of the 21 T cell receptor beta chains below, sequenced in a study of blood T cell repertoires in COVID-19. Repertoires were generated with immunoSEQ multiplex PCR, while TCRdb's copy carries only in-frame clones and drops some. The table includes fewer than 200,000 clones, about 83% detected once. Sequencing used peripheral blood. These receptors all stem from a man aged 35-49 years who had recovered from COVID-19.

The chain uses TRBV10-3 and TRBJ2-5, with 8 bases identical to TRBD1. V lost 3 bases and J lost 5; bases outside the gene matches: 5. Germline V gene lookup returns CDR1 ENHRY and CDR2 SYGVKD. The CDR3 covers 14 residues. For the CDR3, the DNA is TGTGCCATCAGTGACAGGGGGCAGGTGGAGACCCAGTACTTC. Translation: CAISDRGQVETQYF.

The rearrangement links TRBV6-2 or TRBV6-3 to TRBJ1-2; no clear D. CDR1 is MNHEY, CDR2 SVGEGT, per germline. This CDR3 is 17 amino acids long. V was trimmed by 5 bases and J by 2 bases, leaving 21 bases between them. DNA for the CDR3: TGTGCCAGCAGTGAGCGCCACTGGTCGGCAGCGAACTATGGCTACACCTTC. Translated: CASSERHWSAANYGYTF.

The chain joins TRBV4-3 to TRBJ2-3; D is uncertain. Per the germline V gene, CDR1 is LGHNA and CDR2 is YSLEER. This CDR3 is 14 amino acids long. Between the trimmed V and J ends, which lost 1 base and 2 bases, there was a span of 7 bases. The chain's CDR3 is CASSQVSFTDTQYF. Written as DNA, the CDR3 is TGCGCCAGCAGCCAAGTCTCCTTCACAGATACGCAGTATTTT.

This clone was recorded a few times. V and J are TRBV6-1 and TRBJ2-3; the D is unclear. In germline, CDR1 is MNHNS, CDR2 SASEGT. V was trimmed by 2 bases and J by 1 base, leaving 4 bases between them. This CDR3 contains 13 residues. The CDR3: CASSEQGTDTQYF. CDR3 bases: TGTGCCAGCAGTGAACAGGGCACAGATACGCAGTATTTT.

The chain couples TRBV13 to TRBJ2-3, with TRBD1 identical over 10 bases. The CDR3 is 12 amino acids. The ends lost 4 bases at V and 14 bases at J; junction bases unmatched: 6. The germline V gene encodes CDR1 PRHDT and CDR2 FYEKMQ (reference sequence). The chain's CDR3 is CASSSTGTGAYF. In DNA, the CDR3 is TGTGCCAGCAGCTCCACCGGGACAGGGGCGTATTTT.

This rearrangement joins TRBV12-3 or TRBV12-4 to TRBJ2-7; D is possibly TRBD1 (6 bases). CDR3 length: 13 residues. With 5 bases removed from V and 3 bases from J, the gap between germline ends came to 11 bases. The CDR3 DNA is TGTGCCAGCAGTAGGGACACCGACTACGAGCAGTACTTC. The encoded protein is CASSRDTDYEQYF.

CDR3 DNA: TGTGCCAGCAGACCTTCAACGCTAGCGGGGATCTACGAGCAGTACTTC. It yields the protein CASRPSTLAGIYEQYF. The chain links TRBV3-1 (or the pseudogene TRBV3-2) to TRBJ2-7, with 9 nucleotides matching TRBD2. J lost 3 bases, V lost 6 bases, and 12 bases had no gene match. Germline V gene lookup returns CDR1 LGHDT and CDR2 YNNKEL (reference sequence). This CDR3 region has 16 residues.

This clone was detected once. The V call is TRBV6-5, the J call TRBJ2-1; 9 nucleotides match TRBD1. This CDR3 contains 16 residues. The V gene end was trimmed by 2 bases and the J gene end by 9 bases; junction bases not matched to a gene: 11. Per the germline V gene, CDR1 is MNHEY and CDR2 is SVGAGI. In nucleotides, the CDR3 is TGTGCCAGCAGTTACCGTGGGACAGGGATATGGGGTGAGCAGTTCTTC. Its protein product is CASSYRGTGIWGEQFF.

The gene calls are TRBV11-3 and TRBJ2-5, with TRBD1 identical over 8 bases. CDR1 and CDR2 from the germline V gene are SGHNT and YENEEA. This CDR3 comprises 17 residues. The trim removed 0 bases at V and 0 bases at J, leaving 6 bases unmatched. Here the CDR3 reads CASSLDWTGMDQETQYF. The CDR3 DNA sequence: TGTGCCAGCAGCTTAGATTGGACAGGGATGGACCAAGAGACCCAGTACTTC.

The V gene is TRBV7-2, the J gene TRBJ1-2; D may be TRBD1 (6 bases). Germline V lookup: CDR1 SGHTA, CDR2 FQGNSA. CDR3 size: 15 residues. Trimming shortened V by 2 bases and J by 1 base, and 11 bases separated the two germline ends. The CDR3 region is CASSLPQGFNYGYTF. CDR3 bases: TGTGCCAGCAGCTTACCTCAGGGGTTTAACTATGGCTACACCTTC.

The chain combines TRBV7-9 with TRBJ1-4; TRBD1 might be the D (6 bases). This CDR3 spans 18 amino acids. Trimming removed 4 bases at V and 0 bases at J, with 18 bases between. CDR1 is SEHNR, CDR2 FQNEAQ, per germline (reference sequence). The CDR3 DNA reads as TGTGCCAGCAGCTCCCGCTACAGGGAATCCACAACTAATGAAAAACTGTTTTTT. Translated: CASSSRYRESTTNEKLFF.

The chain employs TRBV19 and TRBJ1-1; 9 positions agree with TRBD1. The germline V gene has CDR1 LNHDA and CDR2 SQIVND (reference sequence). J lost 3 bases, V lost 5 bases, and 4 bases had no gene match. There are 14 residues in the CDR3. CDR3 nucleotide sequence: TGTGCCAGTAGTGGCCGGGACAGGGACACTGAAGCTTTCTTT. Encoded protein: CASSGRDRDTEAFF.

A single count supports this clone. V usage is TRBV29-1 and J usage is TRBJ2-7; TRBD2 matches at 12 bases. The CDR3 is 15 amino acids. With 1 base clipped from V and 1 base from J, the junction kept 2 bases outside the gene matches. Per the germline V gene, CDR1 is SQVTM and CDR2 is ANQGSEA. The CDR3 region has the DNA TGCAGCGTTGAAGGGACTAGCGGGGAATCCTACGAGCAGTACTTC. This sequence encodes CSVEGTSGESYEQYF.

This clone showed up just a few times. This sequence joins TRBV5-4 and TRBJ1-1; D not resolved. Between the trimmed V and J ends, which lost 2 bases and 1 base, there was a span of 12 bases. Germline assignment: CDR1 SGHNT and CDR2 YYREEE (reference sequence). This CDR3 is built from 15 residues. The CDR3 spells CASSLSRLSNTEAFF. The CDR3 DNA is TGTGCCAGCAGCTTATCCAGACTCTCGAACACTGAAGCTTTCTTT.

The chain carries TRBV28 and TRBJ2-7, with 10 positions matching TRBD1. Germline lookup yields CDR1 MDHEN and CDR2 SYDVKM. The trim removed 6 bases at V and 3 bases at J, leaving 5 bases unmatched. The CDR3 sequence is 14 residues long. CDR3 DNA: TGTGCCAGCAGGGGACAGGGGAGATACTACGAGCAGTACTTC. Its protein is CASRGQGRYYEQYF.

The chain links TRBV28 to TRBJ2-7, with a tentative D call TRBD1 (6 bases). Per germline, CDR1 MDHEN and CDR2 SYDVKM. The germline V and J ends were trimmed by 5 bases and 3 bases, with 14 bases remaining between them. There are 14 residues in the CDR3. The CDR3: CASSPRDTFYEQYF. The CDR3 region has the DNA TGTGCCAGCAGTCCTCGGGACACCTTCTACGAGCAGTACTTC. The variable domain in full, completed from reference TRBV28 and TRBJ2-7, reads DVKVTQSSRYLVKRTGEKVFLECVQDMDHENMFWYRQDPGLGLRLIYFSYDVKMKEKGDIPEGYSVSREKKERFSLILESASTNQTSMYLCASSPRDTFYEQYFGPGTRLTVT.

The chain employs TRBV19 and TRBJ1-3, with D possibly TRBD1 on 5 matching bases. Trimming left V 10 bases short and J 0 bases short, with 10 bases between. CDR1 is LNHDA, CDR2 SQIVND, per germline (reference sequence). The CDR3 is 13 residues long. As DNA, the CDR3 is TGTGCCACCCGACAGTTCTCTGGAAACACCATATATTTT. Translated, it gives CATRQFSGNTIYF.

There are a few counts of this clone. The chain couples TRBV30 to TRBJ1-1; TRBD1 aligns across 7 bases. This CDR3 region has 14 residues. CDR1 and CDR2 (germline): GTSNPN, SVGIG (reference sequence). J lost 2 bases, V lost 3 bases, and 6 bases had no gene match. CDR3 region: CAWSSGGFNTEAFF. Here the CDR3 DNA reads TGTGCCTGGAGCTCAGGGGGGTTTAACACTGAAGCTTTCTTT.

The chain carries TRBV11-2 and TRBJ2-5; 7 bases line up with TRBD1. This CDR3 has 13 amino acids. V was clipped by 4 bases and J by 7 bases; unmatched bases: 6. The germline gives CDR1 SGHAT, CDR2 FQNNGV. The CDR3 DNA reads as TGTGCCAGCAGCTCCCGACAGGGTGGGACCCAGTACTTC. Translating gives CASSSRQGGTQYF. The complete variable domain, with remaining parts taken from reference TRBV11-2 and TRBJ2-5, reads EAGVAQSPRYKIIEKRQSVAFWCNPISGHATLYWYQQILGQGPKLLIQFQNNGVVDDSQLPKDRFSAERLKGVDSTLKIQPAKLEDSAVYLCASSSRQGGTQYFGPGTRLLVL.

The CDR3 here is CASTTGRRTSTDTQYF. CDR3 DNA sequence: TGTGCCAGCACGACAGGCCGACGAACTAGCACAGATACGCAGTATTTT. The J gene is TRBJ2-3, the V gene TRBV3-1 (or the pseudogene TRBV3-2); tentative D call: TRBD1 (6 bases). The ends were cut back, 7 bases at V and 0 bases at J, with 17 bases in the middle. The CDR3 is 16 residues long. Looked up from germline, CDR1 is LGHDT and CDR2 is YNNKEL (reference sequence).

CDR3 residues: CASSWGQGDTEAFF. The CDR3 nucleotides are TGTGCCAGCAGCTGGGGGCAGGGGGACACTGAAGCTTTCTTT. The V and J genes are TRBV5-5 and TRBJ1-1; TRBD1 matches at 7 bases. The trim removed 3 bases at V and 3 bases at J, leaving 5 bases unmatched. Germline values: CDR1 SGHKS, CDR2 YYEKEE (reference sequence). The CDR3 is 14 residues long. Combining the CDR3 with reference TRBV5-5 and TRBJ1-1 gives the whole variable domain DAGVTQSPTHLIKTRGQQVTLRCSPISGHKSVSWYQQVLGQGPQFIFQYYEKEERGRGNFPDRFSARQFPNYSSELNVNALLLGDSALYLCASSWGQGDTEAFFGQGTRLTVV.